The T cell receptor (beta chain) under discussion was sequenced for a study of shared clonotypes between healthy human individuals. The CDR3 sequence is 14 residues long. Losses at the gene ends were 4 bases for V and 11 bases for J; bases not matched to a gene: 10. CDR1 and CDR2 (germline): SGHTA, FQGNSA. TCRdb keeps only in-frame clones here, not all; method: immunoSEQ multiplex PCR. Seen here are under 2,500,000 clones, approximately 96% observed once, and the top ten hold more than 0.1%. The chain has TRBV7-2 and TRBJ2-3; 9 nucleotides agree with TRBD2. Material for sequencing was naive CD4+ T cells sorted from blood. Subset here: CD45RA+ positively selected. The sequence was obtained from a man between 18 and 29 years old in good health. The CDR3 region is CASSSGLAAQRQYF. CDR3 bases: TGTGCCAGCAGCTCGGGACTAGCAGCTCAGAGGCAGTATTTT.